These 16 T cell receptor beta chains came from one sample sequenced in a study of shared clonotypes between healthy human individuals. Profiled with immunoSEQ multiplex PCR; TCRdb holds only in-frame clones, not every one. The profile shows some 350,000 clones, 74% of them singletons. Sequencing was carried out using memory CD4+ T cells sorted from blood. As to subset: CD45RA-negative fraction. These receptors were taken from a man between 25 and 39 years old in good health.

Written as DNA, the CDR3 is TGTGCCAGCAGCTTCTCGACAGTGACCGGGGAGCTGTTTTTT. It translates to CASSFSTVTGELFF. The chain uses TRBV11-3 and TRBJ2-2, with a tentative D call TRBD1 (5 bases). CDR3 length: 14 amino acids. Germline-derived CDR1 and CDR2 are SGHNT and YENEEA. The V end lost 3 bases, the J end lost 5 bases, and 10 bases lay between the germline ends. The full variable domain, completed using reference TRBV11-3 and TRBJ2-2, is EAGVVQSPRYKIIEKKQPVAFWCNPISGHNTLYWYLQNLGQGPELLIRYENEEAVDDSQLPKDRFSAERLKGVDSTLKIQPAELGDSAVYLCASSFSTVTGELFFGEGSRLTVL.

This clone was detected once. The J gene is TRBJ2-7, the V gene TRBV5-6; D gene ambiguous. The CDR3 covers 13 residues. Trimming pared 4 bases from V and 4 bases from J, leaving 12 bases between. Germline CDR1 SGHDT, CDR2 YYEEEE. The CDR3 is CASSLPAGYEQYF. The CDR3 DNA reads TGTGCCAGCAGCCTACCCGCTGGGTACGAGCAGTACTTC.

This clone appeared many times. This rearrangement joins TRBV16 to TRBJ1-3; D gene ambiguous. The CDR3 extends over 12 amino acids. Germline V CDR1 and CDR2: KGHSY, FQNENV. Trimming left V 2 bases short and J 3 bases short, with 2 bases between. CDR3 sequence reads: CASSQLGNTIYF. The DNA of the CDR3 is TGTGCCAGCAGCCAACTTGGAAACACCATATATTTT. The entire variable domain, with the rest obtained from reference TRBV16 and TRBJ1-3, is as follows: GEEVAQTPKHLVRGEGQKAKLYCAPIKGHSYVFWYQQVLKNEFKFLISFQNENVFDETGMPKERFSAKCLPNSPCSLEIQATKLEDSAVYFCASSQLGNTIYFGEGSWLTVV.

V gene TRBV28 combines with J gene TRBJ2-7; D call uncertain. CDR1 MDHEN and CDR2 SYDVKM come from the germline V gene. The CDR3 sequence is 12 residues long. V lost 5 bases to trimming and J lost 5 bases, with 10 bases between them. The CDR3 bases are TGTGCCAGCAGTCCCGCCACCGACGAGCAGTACTTC. Translated: CASSPATDEQYF.

The V gene is TRBV7-9, the J gene TRBJ1-5; perhaps TRBD1 as D (6 bases). Trimming shortened V by 5 bases and J by 4 bases, and 12 bases separated the two germline ends. CDR1 and CDR2 (germline): SEHNR, FQNEAQ (reference sequence). This CDR3 spans 14 amino acids. The CDR3 reads CASSPTTGNQPQHF. CDR3 DNA sequence: TGTGCCAGCAGCCCCACGACAGGAAATCAGCCCCAGCATTTT.

V usage is TRBV6-1 and J usage is TRBJ2-5, with D possibly TRBD2 on 7 matching bases. Germline assignment: CDR1 MNHNS and CDR2 SASEGT. This CDR3 spans 13 amino acids. With 1 base removed from V and 10 bases from J, the gap between germline ends came to 13 bases. The CDR3 DNA sequence: TGTGCCAGCAGTGAAGATTGGGGGGGACACCAGTACTTC. Protein product: CASSEDWGGHQYF.

This chain links TRBV2 with TRBJ2-7, with TRBD1 matching 7 bases. Per germline, CDR1 SNHLY and CDR2 FYNNEI. The CDR3 totals 15 residues. The junction had 12 bases not matched to a gene; V was cut back by 6 bases and J by 4 bases. The CDR3 bases are TGTGCCAGCAGCGTACAGGAAGGGGGCATATACGAGCAGTACTTC. This encodes CASSVQEGGIYEQYF.

The rearrangement links TRBV7-8 to TRBJ1-3, with D possibly matching TRBD1 (5 bases). The germline gives CDR1 SGHVS, CDR2 FQNEAQ. This CDR3 region has 16 residues. Trimming cost V 5 bases and J 4 bases, with 18 bases left between them. The CDR3 DNA sequence: TGTGCCAGCAGCCTAGGGTCAGGGAGGTTAGGAAACACCATATATTTT. It specifies CASSLGSGRLGNTIYF.

The chain is built from TRBV28 and TRBJ2-3, with D uncertain. This CDR3 spans 13 amino acids. CDR1 and CDR2 from the germline V gene are MDHEN and SYDVKM. Trimming removed 8 bases from V and 4 bases from J, with 13 bases in between. The CDR3: CASCNLVADTQYF. The CDR3 DNA reads TGTGCCAGCTGCAATCTTGTGGCAGATACGCAGTATTTT.

The chain links TRBV5-1 to TRBJ2-3, with D perhaps matching TRBD2 (6 bases). Germline V lookup: CDR1 SGHRS, CDR2 YFSETQ. V lost 6 bases and J lost 3, with 14 bases in between. The CDR3 is 14 residues long. This CDR3 reads CASTSDGTTDTQYF. CDR3 coding DNA: TGCGCCAGCACCTCAGACGGGACTACAGATACGCAGTATTTT. The full variable domain, with the rest looked up from reference TRBV5-1 and TRBJ2-3, is KAGVTQTPRYLIKTRGQQVTLSCSPISGHRSVSWYQQTPGQGLQFLFEYFSETQRNKGNFPGRFSGRQFSNSRSEMNVSTLELGDSALYLCASTSDGTTDTQYFGPGTRLTVL.

This sequence joins TRBV4-3 and TRBJ2-5, with TRBD1 as a possible D gene (6 bases). The CDR3 spans 17 residues. Trimming cost V 1 base and J 5 bases, with 20 bases left between them. Germline CDR1 LGHNA, CDR2 YSLEER. Here the CDR3 reads CASSQVVGQINRETQYF. CDR3 sequence (DNA): TGCGCCAGCAGCCAAGTTGTCGGACAGATCAATAGGGAGACCCAGTACTTC.

The CDR3, as DNA: TGTGCCAGCAGCTTATTTGCGACAGGGAACACCGGGGAGCTGTTTTTT. Residues: CASSLFATGNTGELFF. This rearrangement joins TRBV7-2 to TRBJ2-2; the D gene is possibly TRBD1 (6 bases). Trimming took off 2 bases at V and 1 base at J, with 11 bases between the two ends. Germline V gene data show CDR1 as SGHTA and CDR2 as FQGNSA. The CDR3 loop spans 16 amino acids.

This clone has a single count. The chain couples TRBV6-1 to TRBJ2-2; D tentatively fits TRBD1 or TRBD2 (5 bases each). Germline assignment: CDR1 MNHNS and CDR2 SASEGT. The germline V and J ends were trimmed by 4 bases and 4 bases, with 13 bases remaining between them. This CDR3 is 15 amino acids long. The CDR3 nucleotides are TGTGCCAGCAGTGGAGTACTAGGGGCCACCGGGGAGCTGTTTTTT. It specifies CASSGVLGATGELFF.

The chain carries TRBV19 and TRBJ2-3; 10 positions agree with TRBD2. Unmatched junction bases numbered 10, after V lost 9 bases and J lost 7 bases. CDR3 length: 14 residues. The germline V gene has CDR1 LNHDA and CDR2 SQIVND (reference sequence). As DNA, the CDR3 is TGTGCCAGCACTAGGGGACTAGCGTCGAATACGCAGTATTTT. This translates into CASTRGLASNTQYF.

This clone has a count of ten or more. The rearrangement uses TRBV7-9 and TRBJ2-3; 15 bases line up with TRBD2. Trimming at V came to 3 bases and at J to 4 bases, leaving 5 bases not matched to a gene. This CDR3 is built from 17 residues. CDR1 SEHNR and CDR2 FQNEAQ come from the germline V gene (reference sequence). CDR3 DNA: TGTGCCAGCAGCTTCGGACTAGCGGGAGGGTGGCCAGATACGCAGTATTTT. Encoded protein: CASSFGLAGGWPDTQYF.

This rearrangement joins TRBV29-1 to TRBJ1-2; 8 bases agree with TRBD1. Germline assignment: CDR1 SQVTM and CDR2 ANQGSEA. The CDR3 has 13 amino acids. V shed 3 bases and J 8 bases; nucleotides not matched to a gene: 8. CDR3 sequence (DNA): TGCAGCGTTGATGGCAGGGGGCGTGAAGGCTACACCTTC. This encodes CSVDGRGREGYTF.